Sequencing of this T cell receptor beta chain was carried out in a study of T cells in Graves' hyperthyroidism and ophthalmopathy. Note on this clonotype: Its antigen is as yet unknown.

The CDR3 length is 18 residues. Germline V lookup: CDR1 DFQATT, CDR2 SNEGSKA (reference sequence). Losses at the gene ends were 2 bases for V and 4 bases for J; bases not matched to a gene: 14. Stable Graves' hyperthyroidism denoted no ophthalmopathy progression over 18 months. Study-wide points: Most clonotypes expanded in thyroid above 0.001 were likewise present in blood. From stable hyperthyroidism, ophthalmopathy was separated by a 13 V-J model.

From RNA transcripts, TCR beta CDR3 regions were amplified. The HTBI primer set served for first-round RT-PCR of the TCR CDR3. TCRdb passed the multiplex PCR reads through MiXCR, listing each CDR3 protein once. The sample lists tens of thousands of distinct CDR3 sequences; approximately 50% were seen once. The rearrangement uses TRBV20-1 and TRBJ2-3; 11 bases fit TRBD2. Sequences were obtained from peripheral blood or thyroid tissue (not recorded which). The receptor was derived from a man younger than 30 with Graves' hyperthyroidism. CDR3 amino acids: CSARNLAGGPGPPDTQYF. In nucleotides, the CDR3 is TGCAGTGCTAGAAACCTAGCGGGAGGCCCCGGTCCTCCAGATACGCAGTATTTT.